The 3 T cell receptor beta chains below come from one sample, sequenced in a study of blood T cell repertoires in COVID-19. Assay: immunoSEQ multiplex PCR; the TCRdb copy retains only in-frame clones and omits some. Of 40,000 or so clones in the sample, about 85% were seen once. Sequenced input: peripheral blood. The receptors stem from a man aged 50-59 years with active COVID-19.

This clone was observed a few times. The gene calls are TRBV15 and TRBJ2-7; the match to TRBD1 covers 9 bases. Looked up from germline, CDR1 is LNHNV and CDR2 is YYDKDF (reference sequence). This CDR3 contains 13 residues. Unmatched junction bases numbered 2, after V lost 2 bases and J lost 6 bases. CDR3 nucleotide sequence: TGTGCCACCAGCAGATCGGACAGGGGCGAGCAGTACTTC. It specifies CATSRSDRGEQYF.

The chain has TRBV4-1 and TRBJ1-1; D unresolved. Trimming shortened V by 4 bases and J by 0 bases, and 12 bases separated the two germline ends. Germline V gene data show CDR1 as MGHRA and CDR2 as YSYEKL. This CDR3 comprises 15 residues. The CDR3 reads CASSLREGMNTEAFF. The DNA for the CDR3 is TGCGCCAGCAGCCTGAGGGAGGGAATGAACACTGAAGCTTTCTTT.

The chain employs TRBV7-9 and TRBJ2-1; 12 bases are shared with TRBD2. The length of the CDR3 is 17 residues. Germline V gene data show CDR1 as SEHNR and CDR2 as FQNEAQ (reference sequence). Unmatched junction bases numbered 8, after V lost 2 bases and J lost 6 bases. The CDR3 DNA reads TGTGCCAGCAGCTTACGACGACTAGCGGGAGCGGGCAATGAGCAGTTCTTC. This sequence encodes CASSLRRLAGAGNEQFF. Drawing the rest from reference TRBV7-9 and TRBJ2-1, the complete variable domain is DTGVSQNPRHKITKRGQNVTFRCDPISEHNRLYWYRQTLGQGPEFLTYFQNEAQLEKSRLLSDRFSAERPKGSFSTLEIQRTEQGDSAMYLCASSLRRLAGAGNEQFFGPGTRLTVL.